These 15 T cell receptor beta chains came from one sample sequenced in a study of response to subunit inactivated influenza vaccine. MiXCR was run by TCRdb on the RT-PCR reads, yielding one entry per CDR3 protein. The sample records 150,000 to 200,000 distinct CDR3 sequences, roughly 12% being singletons. This sample also appeared in a second study, on T cells expressing NK-cell markers. That study adds: TCR beta libraries carry UMIs added by 5'RACE template switching.

The sample in question was CD8+ T cells sorted from PBMCs, obtained about 11 days after vaccination. The receptors here all came from a man aged 50 to 59 who received an inactivated influenza vaccine.

This clonotype occurred a few times. The chain carries TRBV11-2 and TRBJ2-5; 12 nucleotides align to TRBD2. This CDR3 contains 17 residues. The V and J ends lost 1 base and 1 base, in that order; junction bases with no gene match: 4. In germline, CDR1 is SGHAT, CDR2 FQNNGV. The CDR3 DNA reads as TGTGCCAGCAGCTTAGGCGGACTAGCGGGAATCCAAGAGACCCAGTACTTC. Protein sequence: CASSLGGLAGIQETQYF.

There are many counts of this clonotype. The rearrangement joins TRBV20-1 to TRBJ2-7; perhaps TRBD1 as D (5 bases). The CDR3 runs 15 residues. Germline V lookup: CDR1 DFQATT, CDR2 SNEGSKA (reference sequence). V shed 6 bases and J shed 0 bases, with 18 bases lying between them. The CDR3 sequence is CSAPPPERGSYEQYF. CDR3 DNA sequence: TGCAGTGCGCCCCCCCCGGAAAGGGGCTCCTACGAGCAGTACTTC.

This clonotype was seen only a few times. The chain carries TRBV15 and TRBJ1-2; D gene unclear. Germline V gives CDR1 LNHNV, CDR2 YYDKDF (reference sequence). The CDR3 consists of 15 residues. V was trimmed by 2 bases and J by 1 base, leaving 11 bases between them. CDR3 nucleotides: TGTGCCACCAGCAGACGGTTAGACCTTAACTATGGCTACACCTTC. Translated, it gives CATSRRLDLNYGYTF.

This clonotype was counted only a few times. J is TRBJ2-7 and V is TRBV4-3; TRBD1 matches at 9 bases. The V gene end was trimmed by 0 bases and the J gene end by 4 bases; junction bases not matched to a gene: 7. This CDR3 has 16 amino acids. Looked up from germline, CDR1 is LGHNA and CDR2 is YSLEER. The CDR3 region has the DNA TGCGCCAGCAGCCAAGATGGGGGACAGGGCCTTTACGAGCAGTACTTC. Its protein product is CASSQDGGQGLYEQYF.

The V call is TRBV7-2, the J call TRBJ2-1; D not certain. Germline CDR1 SGHTA, CDR2 FQGNSA. The CDR3 is 12 amino acids. V lost 1 base and J 15 bases, leaving 13 bases between the germline ends. The CDR3 is CASSLGAGSRFF. CDR3 in DNA: TGTGCCAGCAGCTTAGGGGCAGGTTCGAGGTTCTTC.

This clonotype was seen ten or more times. The chain couples TRBV5-1 to TRBJ1-2, with D perhaps TRBD1 (5 bases). Between the trimmed V and J ends, which lost 5 bases and 2 bases, there was a span of 22 bases. The CDR3 has 17 amino acids. Germline V CDR1 and CDR2: SGHRS, YFSETQ. The CDR3 loop reads CASSLAVRDHVNYGYTF. The CDR3 DNA is TGCGCCAGCAGTCTGGCTGTCCGGGACCACGTGAACTATGGCTACACCTTC.

The chain employs TRBV5-1 and TRBJ2-7; TRBD1 matches 10 bases. Germline lookup yields CDR1 SGHRS and CDR2 YFSETQ. CDR3 size: 14 residues. V lost 2 bases to trimming and J lost 7 bases; unmatched junction nucleotides: 6. The CDR3 DNA sequence: TGCGCCAGCAGCTTTGGGACAGGGGATGGAGAGCAGTACTTC. Protein product: CASSFGTGDGEQYF.

This clonotype was picked up many times. The chain uses TRBV12-3 or TRBV12-4 and TRBJ2-2; D gene unclear. V was cut by 6 bases and J by 6 bases, with 11 bases left in between. The CDR3 loop spans 13 amino acids. The CDR3 nucleotides read TGTGCCAGCAGCCTAACGGATCCCGGGGAGCTGTTTTTT. Residues: CASSLTDPGELFF.

This clonotype was counted ten times or more. The chain combines TRBV5-6 with TRBJ2-1, with 14 bases matching TRBD2. This CDR3 comprises 16 residues. From germline, CDR1 is SGHDT and CDR2 YYEEEE. J gave up 3 bases and V 4 bases, and 3 bases lay outside the gene matches. This chain's CDR3 is CASSRGLAGVYNEQFF. CDR3 nucleotides: TGTGCCAGCAGCCGGGGACTAGCGGGAGTCTACAATGAGCAGTTCTTC.

This chain links TRBV20-1 with TRBJ2-5; D possibly matches TRBD1 or TRBD2 (6 bases each). The CDR3 loop spans 15 amino acids. Trimming pared 6 bases from V and 0 bases from J, leaving 17 bases between. CDR1 is DFQATT and CDR2 is SNEGSKA in the germline V gene (reference sequence). DNA for the CDR3: TGCAGTGCCCCTGTAAGGGGGGAGTACCAAGAGACCCAGTACTTC. Residues: CSAPVRGEYQETQYF.

This clonotype was counted a few times. The chain is built from TRBV9 and TRBJ2-1; D perhaps matches TRBD2 (5 bases). The CDR3 contains 16 residues. Trimming left V 0 bases short and J 3 bases short, with 13 bases between. CDR1 and CDR2 (germline): SGDLS, YYNGEE. The CDR3 DNA follows: TGTGCCAGCAGCGTAGAAGCGGCCGTGTACTACAATGAGCAGTTCTTC. Translated, it gives CASSVEAAVYYNEQFF.

This clonotype was found a few times. The V and J genes are TRBV5-1 and TRBJ1-2, with D unresolved. Deletions cut 3 bases from V and 4 bases from J, with 19 bases between. The germline V gene has CDR1 SGHRS and CDR2 YFSETQ. This CDR3 comprises 16 residues. The DNA for the CDR3 is TGCGCCAGCAGCTATAGCGGAGAATCAGTAGGCTATGGCTACACCTTC. Translated: CASSYSGESVGYGYTF. Supplemented by reference TRBV5-1 and TRBJ1-2, the full variable domain reads KAGVTQTPRYLIKTRGQQVTLSCSPISGHRSVSWYQQTPGQGLQFLFEYFSETQRNKGNFPGRFSGRQFSNSRSEMNVSTLELGDSALYLCASSYSGESVGYGYTFGSGTRLTVV.

This clonotype has ten or more counts. V is TRBV28 and J is TRBJ2-7; 11 bases match TRBD1. Germline values: CDR1 MDHEN, CDR2 SYDVKM. The CDR3 is made up of 15 amino acids. Trimming cost V 2 bases and J 4 bases; bases outside gene matches: 4. This CDR3 reads CASSLPGQGAYEQYF. DNA of the CDR3: TGTGCCAGCAGTTTACCCGGACAGGGGGCGTACGAGCAGTACTTC.

The gene calls are TRBV24-1 and TRBJ2-1; no firm D call. This CDR3 is 15 amino acids long. The V gene's germline CDR1 is KGHDR and CDR2 SFDVKD. Trimming left V 3 bases short and J 2 bases short, with 10 bases between. Written as DNA, the CDR3 is TGTGCCACCAGTGATACGACACGTACCTACAATGAGCAGTTCTTC. Translating it yields CATSDTTRTYNEQFF.

In its sample, this clonotype was seen a few times. The chain has TRBV7-3 and TRBJ1-3, with TRBD1 as a possible D gene (5 bases). The V end was cut by 2 bases, the J end by 0 bases, with 11 bases between. This CDR3 contains 16 residues. The germline V gene has CDR1 SGHTA and CDR2 FQGTGA. CDR3 DNA sequence: TGTGCCAGCAGCTTATTCAGGGTTTACTCTGGAAACACCATATATTTT. Protein product: CASSLFRVYSGNTIYF.